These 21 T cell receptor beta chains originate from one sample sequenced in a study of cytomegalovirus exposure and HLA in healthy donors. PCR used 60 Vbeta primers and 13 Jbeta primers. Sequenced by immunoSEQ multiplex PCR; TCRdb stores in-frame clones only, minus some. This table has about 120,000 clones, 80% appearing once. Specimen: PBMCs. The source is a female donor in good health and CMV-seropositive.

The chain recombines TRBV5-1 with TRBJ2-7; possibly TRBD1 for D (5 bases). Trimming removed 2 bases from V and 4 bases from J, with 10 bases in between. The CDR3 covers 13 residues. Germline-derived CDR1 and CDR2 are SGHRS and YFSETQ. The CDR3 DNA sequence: TGCGCCAGCAGCTTACTACAGGCGTACGAGCAGTACTTC. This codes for CASSLLQAYEQYF.

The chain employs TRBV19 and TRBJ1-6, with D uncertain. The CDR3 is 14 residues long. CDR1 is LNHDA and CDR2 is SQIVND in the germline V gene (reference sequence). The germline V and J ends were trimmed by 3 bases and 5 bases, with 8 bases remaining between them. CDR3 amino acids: CASSIWRHNSPLHF. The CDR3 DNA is TGTGCCAGTAGTATTTGGCGGCATAATTCACCCCTCCACTTT.

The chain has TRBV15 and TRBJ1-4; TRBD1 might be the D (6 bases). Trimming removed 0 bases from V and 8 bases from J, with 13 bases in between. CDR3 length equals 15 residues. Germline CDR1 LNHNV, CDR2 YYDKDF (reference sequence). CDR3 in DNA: TGTGCCACCAGCAGAGAACTCGACAGGCGCGAAAAACTGTTTTTT. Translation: CATSRELDRREKLFF.

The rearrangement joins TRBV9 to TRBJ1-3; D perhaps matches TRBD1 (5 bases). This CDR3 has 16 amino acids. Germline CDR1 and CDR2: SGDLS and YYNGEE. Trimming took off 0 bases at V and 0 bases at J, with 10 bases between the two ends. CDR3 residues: CASSVGGGSSGNTIYF. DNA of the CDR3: TGTGCCAGCAGCGTAGGGGGCGGAAGCTCTGGAAACACCATATATTTT.

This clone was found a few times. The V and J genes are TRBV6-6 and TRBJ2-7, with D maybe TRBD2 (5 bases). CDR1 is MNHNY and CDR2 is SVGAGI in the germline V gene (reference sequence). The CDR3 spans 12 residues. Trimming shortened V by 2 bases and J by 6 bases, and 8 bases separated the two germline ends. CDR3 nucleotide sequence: TGTGCCAGCAGTTACCGGGAACTCGAGCAGTACTTC. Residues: CASSYRELEQYF.

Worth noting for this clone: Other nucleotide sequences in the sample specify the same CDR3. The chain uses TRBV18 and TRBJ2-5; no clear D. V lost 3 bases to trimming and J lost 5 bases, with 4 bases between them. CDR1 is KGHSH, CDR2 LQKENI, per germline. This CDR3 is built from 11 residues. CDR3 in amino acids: CASSPGETQYF. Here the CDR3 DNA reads TGTGCCAGCTCACCCGGGGAGACCCAGTACTTC.

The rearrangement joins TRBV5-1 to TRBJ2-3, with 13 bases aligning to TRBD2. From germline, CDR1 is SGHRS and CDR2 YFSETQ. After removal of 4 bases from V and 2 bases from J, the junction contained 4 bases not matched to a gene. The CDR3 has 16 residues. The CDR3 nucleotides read TGCGCCAGCAGCCCTACTAGCGGGGGGGCCACAGATACGCAGTATTTT. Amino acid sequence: CASSPTSGGATDTQYF.

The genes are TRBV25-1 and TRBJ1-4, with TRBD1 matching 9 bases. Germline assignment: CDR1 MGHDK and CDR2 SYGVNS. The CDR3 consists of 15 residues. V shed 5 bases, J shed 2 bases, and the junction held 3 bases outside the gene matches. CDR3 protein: CASSPGTGTNEKLFF. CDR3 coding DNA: TGTGCCAGCAGTCCCGGGACAGGGACTAATGAAAAACTGTTTTTT. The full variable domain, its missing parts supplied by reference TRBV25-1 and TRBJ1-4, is EADIYQTPRYLVIGTGKKITLECSQTMGHDKMYWYQQDPGMELHLIHYSYGVNSTEKGDLSSESTVSRIRTEHFPLTLESARPSHTSQYLCASSPGTGTNEKLFFGSGTQLSVL.

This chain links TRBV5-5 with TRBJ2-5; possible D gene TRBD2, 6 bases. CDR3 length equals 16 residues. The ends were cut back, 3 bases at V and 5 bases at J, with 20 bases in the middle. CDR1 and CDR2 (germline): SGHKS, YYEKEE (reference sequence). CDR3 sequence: CASSSIRTTSAETQYF. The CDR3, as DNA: TGTGCCAGCAGCTCCATCCGGACTACCTCGGCGGAGACCCAGTACTTC.

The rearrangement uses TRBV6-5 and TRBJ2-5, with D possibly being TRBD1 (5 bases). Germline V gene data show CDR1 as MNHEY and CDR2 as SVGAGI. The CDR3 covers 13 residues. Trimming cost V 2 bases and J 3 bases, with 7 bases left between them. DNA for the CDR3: TGTGCCAGCAGTTACGGGGCTGAAGAGACCCAGTACTTC. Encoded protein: CASSYGAEETQYF.

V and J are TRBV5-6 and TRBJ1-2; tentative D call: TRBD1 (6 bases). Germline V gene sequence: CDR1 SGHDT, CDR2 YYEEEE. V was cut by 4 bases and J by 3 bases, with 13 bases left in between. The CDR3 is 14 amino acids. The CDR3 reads CASSPAGADYGYTF. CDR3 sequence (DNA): TGTGCCAGCAGCCCAGCAGGGGCTGACTATGGCTACACCTTC.

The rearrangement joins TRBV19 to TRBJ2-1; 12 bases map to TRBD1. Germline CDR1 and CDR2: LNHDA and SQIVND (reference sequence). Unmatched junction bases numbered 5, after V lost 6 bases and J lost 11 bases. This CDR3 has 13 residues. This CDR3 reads CASSRRDRGQQFF. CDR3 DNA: TGTGCCAGTAGCCGCCGGGACAGGGGGCAGCAGTTCTTC.

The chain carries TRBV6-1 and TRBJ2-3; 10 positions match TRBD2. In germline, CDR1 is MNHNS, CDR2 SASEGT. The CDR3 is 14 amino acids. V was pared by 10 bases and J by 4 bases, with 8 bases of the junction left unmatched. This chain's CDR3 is CATRLAGASDTQYF. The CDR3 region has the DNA TGTGCCACAAGGCTAGCGGGGGCCTCAGATACGCAGTATTTT.

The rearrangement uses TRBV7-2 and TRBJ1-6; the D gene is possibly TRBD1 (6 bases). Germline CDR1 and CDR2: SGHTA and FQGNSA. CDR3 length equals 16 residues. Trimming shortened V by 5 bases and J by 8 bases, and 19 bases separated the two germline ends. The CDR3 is CASSPLGGNRYSPLHF. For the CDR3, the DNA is TGTGCCAGCAGCCCGTTAGGGGGAAATAGGTATTCACCCCTCCACTTT.

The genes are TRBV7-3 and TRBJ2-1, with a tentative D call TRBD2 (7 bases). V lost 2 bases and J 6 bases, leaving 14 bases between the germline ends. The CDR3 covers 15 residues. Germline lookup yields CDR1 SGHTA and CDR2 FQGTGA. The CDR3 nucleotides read TGTGCCAGCAGCTTAGGGGGGGCCGTGGGCAATGAGCAGTTCTTC. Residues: CASSLGGAVGNEQFF.

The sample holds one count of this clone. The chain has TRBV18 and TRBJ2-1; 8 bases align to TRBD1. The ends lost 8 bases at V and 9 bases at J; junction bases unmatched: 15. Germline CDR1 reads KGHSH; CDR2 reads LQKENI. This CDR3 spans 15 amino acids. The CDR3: CASLRRTQQGGEQFF. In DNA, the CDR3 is TGTGCCAGCCTAAGGAGGACCCAACAGGGGGGTGAGCAGTTCTTC.

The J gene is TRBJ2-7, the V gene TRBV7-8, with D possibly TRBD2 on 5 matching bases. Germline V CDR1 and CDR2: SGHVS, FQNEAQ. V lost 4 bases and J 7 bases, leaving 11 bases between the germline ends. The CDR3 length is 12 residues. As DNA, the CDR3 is TGTGCCAGCAGCTCGGACCGCGGGGAGCAGTACTTC. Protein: CASSSDRGEQYF.

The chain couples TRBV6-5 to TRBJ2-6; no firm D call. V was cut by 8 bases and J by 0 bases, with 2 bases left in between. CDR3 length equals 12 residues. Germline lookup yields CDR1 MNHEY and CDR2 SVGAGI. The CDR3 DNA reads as TGTGCCAGCCGCTCTGGGGCCAACGTCCTGACTTTC. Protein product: CASRSGANVLTF.

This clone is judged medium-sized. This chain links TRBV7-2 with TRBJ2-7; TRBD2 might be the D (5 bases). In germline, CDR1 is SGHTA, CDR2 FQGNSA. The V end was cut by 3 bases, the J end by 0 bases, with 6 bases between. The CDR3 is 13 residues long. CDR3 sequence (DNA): TGTGCCAGCAGCTTCAGCGGCTCCTACGAGCAGTACTTC. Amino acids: CASSFSGSYEQYF.

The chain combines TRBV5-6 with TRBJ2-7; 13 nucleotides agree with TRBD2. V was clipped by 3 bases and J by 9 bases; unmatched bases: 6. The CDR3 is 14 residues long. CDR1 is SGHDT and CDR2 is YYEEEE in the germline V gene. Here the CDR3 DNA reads TGTGCCAGCAGCTCCAAGACTAGCGGGGGGCCGCAGTACTTC. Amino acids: CASSSKTSGGPQYF.

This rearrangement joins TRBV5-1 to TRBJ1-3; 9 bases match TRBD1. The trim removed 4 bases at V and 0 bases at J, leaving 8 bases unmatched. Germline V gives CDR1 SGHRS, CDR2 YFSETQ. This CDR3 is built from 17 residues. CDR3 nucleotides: TGCGCCAGCAGCCCGCGGACAGGGGTCTCCTCTGGAAACACCATATATTTT. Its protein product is CASSPRTGVSSGNTIYF.